The text below deals with one T cell receptor (beta chain). Antigen specificity is unknown. This sample was included in a study of cytomegalovirus exposure and HLA in healthy donors. Looking at the study overall: Per a later analysis, the roughly 700 first-cohort and about 120 validation repertoires shared one platform.

Study findings and constraints: Cytomegalovirus status was reportedly diagnosed by the classifier with high specificity and sensitivity.

TCRdb keeps only in-frame clones here, not all; method: immunoSEQ multiplex PCR. The sample contains 280,000 or so clones, approximately 90% of which appear only once. CDR1 SGHTA and CDR2 FQGTGA come from the germline V gene. This CDR3 has 14 amino acids. Trimming cost V 5 bases and J 13 bases; bases outside gene matches: 7. The donors were part of the roughly 120-subject validation cohort, which stood apart from the roughly 670-subject first cohort. Sequencing was performed on PBMCs. V and J are TRBV7-3 and TRBJ2-1, with TRBD2 matching over 14 bases. This receptor was taken from a woman aged 18-35 years in good health and CMV-seronegative. The CDR3 protein is CASSVGTSGSVQFF. The CDR3 bases are TGTGCCAGCAGCGTTGGGACTAGCGGGAGCGTTCAGTTCTTC.